This T cell receptor beta chain comes out of a study of low-dose radiotherapy and immunotherapy resistance in tumors (dated by TCRdb to between 2021 and 2022). At the level of the whole study: In Cohort 1, each fraction delivered 0.5 Gy every 2 weeks, and the prescribed total PTV dose was 6.5 Gy. Patients were given nivolumab as a 240 mg flat dose every two weeks and ipilimumab at 1 mg/kg every six weeks, with both drugs delivered intravenously. Aspirin 300 mg was taken orally once daily by patients for four cycles, starting on cycle 1 day 1. Every two weeks, patients got intravenous cyclophosphamide at 200 mg/m2, given one day ahead of each radiation and immunotherapy administration. In Cohort 2, 1 Gy per fraction was delivered every two weeks, for a total of 13 Gy over 26 weeks. Eight patients were included in the translational analysis: three from the first dose cohort and the first five from the second dose cohort. Randomization of trial participants into treatment groups was not performed.

The instrument given in TCRdb is Illumina HiSeq 2500. First-strand cDNA was synthesized with Superscript III and a set of TRAV- and TRBV-specific primers, covering both TCRalpha and TCRbeta chains. An approximately 20-cycle PCR with Phusion amplified the TCRs, pairing a constant-region primer with the adapter that was attached to the V primers. Amplification of the isolated mRNA was done with the MessageAmp II aRNA Amplification Kit, which involved an approximately 15-hour in vitro transcription at 37 degrees C. The Dynabeads mRNA DIRECT Purification Kit was used to isolate mRNA for TCR sequencing. Indexed Illumina adapters were added in a second Phusion PCR of around 27 cycles, and the PCR products were purified with AMPure XP beads. Turning to the authors' computational methods: Custom Perl scripts were used to pool TCR sequences that encoded the same protein, to remove out-of-frame sequences, and to calculate the abundance of each clonotype. Any TCR sequence backed by just one read was left out of the analysis. The metrics used to describe the repertoires included Shannon entropy, Gini index, clonality, richness, and the frequency of TCRs shared between repertoires. TCRdb itself trimmed the public reads at Q25 with fastp, ran MiXCR and retained productive beta chains. Every entry covers one CDR3 protein and lists the most common genes and DNA from its rows. TCRdb, not the original authors, processed these V and J calls. The sample table shows around 58,000 distinct CDR3 sequences, and around 23% are seen once. Together, the top ten hold approximately 6.7% of the sample.

The sample holds many counts of this clonotype. It lacks a known antigen. No per-base quality is available; no much larger clone lies one base away. Per the publication, the time point label means: after trial treatment. The sample's treatment or condition, from its label and the paper: LDRT plus nivolumab, ipilimumab, low-dose cyclophosphamide and aspirin (RACIN trial). The donors came from RACIN, which was a single-arm phase I dose-escalation trial that paired nivolumab and ipilimumab with aspirin, low-dose cyclophosphamide and low-dose radiotherapy. Patients were eligible if they had advanced solid tumors that were TIL-negative. V is reduced by 3 bases and J by 6 bases, leaving a spacing of 18 bases between them. The cysteine opens and the phenylalanine closes a CDR3 of 15 amino acids. Of all the DNA, just the CDR3 is kept, 45 bases in frame from base 1. The germline V gene (reference sequence) provides CDR1 SGHAT and CDR2 FQDESV.

The sequenced sample was PBMCs, obtained after low-dose radiotherapy plus immunotherapy. This TCR came from a male donor with prostate cancer. This chain is built from TRBV11-1 and TRBJ2-7, with the D gene uncertain. CDR3 protein: CASSFVVGEYVEQYF. The sequenced DNA is TGTGCCAGCAGCTTTGTAGTCGGAGAGTACGTCGAGCAGTACTTC. Extended through the reference TRBV11-1 and TRBJ2-7 proteins, this CDR3 yields the full variable domain: EAEVAQSPRYKITEKSQAVAFWCDPISGHATLYWYRQILGQGPELLVQFQDESVVDDSQLPKDRFSAERLKGVDSTLKIQPAELGDSAMYLCASSFVVGEYVEQYFGPGTRLTVT.